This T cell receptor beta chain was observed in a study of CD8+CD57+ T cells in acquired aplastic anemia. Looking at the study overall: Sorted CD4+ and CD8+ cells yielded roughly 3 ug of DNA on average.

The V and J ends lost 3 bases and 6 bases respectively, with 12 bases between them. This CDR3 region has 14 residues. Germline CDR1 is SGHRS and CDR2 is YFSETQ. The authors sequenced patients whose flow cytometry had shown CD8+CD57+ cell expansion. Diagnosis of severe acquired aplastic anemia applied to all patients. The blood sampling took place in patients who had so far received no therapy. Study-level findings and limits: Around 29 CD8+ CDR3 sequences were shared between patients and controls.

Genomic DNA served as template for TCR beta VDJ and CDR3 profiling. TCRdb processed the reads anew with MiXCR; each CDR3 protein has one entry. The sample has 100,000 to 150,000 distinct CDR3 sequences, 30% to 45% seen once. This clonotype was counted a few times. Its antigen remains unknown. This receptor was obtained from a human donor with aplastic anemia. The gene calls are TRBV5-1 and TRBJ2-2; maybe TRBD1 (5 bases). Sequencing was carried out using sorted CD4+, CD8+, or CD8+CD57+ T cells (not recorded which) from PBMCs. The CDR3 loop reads CASSWGQGPGELFF. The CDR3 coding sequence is TGCGCCAGCAGCTGGGGCCAAGGACCCGGGGAGCTGTTTTTT.